Reported below is one T cell receptor beta chain. Its cognate antigen is unknown. The data were taken from a study of post-analysis software for immune sequencing data. Study observations and caveats: Relative to controls, patients with multiple sclerosis showed significantly lower normalized Chao1 diversity. With TRBV5-6, TRBV5-1 and TRBV20-1 included, roughly five TRBV segments were more frequent in patients than in controls. F-measure co-clustering was strong for batch-matched samples.

Each TCR beta cDNA library carried unique molecular identifiers. The authors obtained 500,000 to 600,000 cDNA molecules from roughly 1 to 10 million T cells. Each CDR3 protein is one row after TCRdb ran MiXCR on the PCR reads. This sample has about 620,000 distinct CDR3 sequences; around 47% occur once, and the top ten carry 1.5% to 2%. Trimming took 0 bases from V and 1 from J, leaving 13 bases between them. The CDR3 length is 15 residues. The germline V gene encodes CDR1 DFQATT and CDR2 SNEGSKA (reference sequence). The chain employs TRBV20-1 and TRBJ2-7; D might be TRBD2 (5 bases). The receptor's source is a girl aged 10-17 years with multiple sclerosis. The sample was blood. CDR3 DNA sequence: TGCAGTGCTAGAGATCCGGGAAGGGCTTCCTACGAGCAGTACTTC. It translates to CSARDPGRASYEQYF.